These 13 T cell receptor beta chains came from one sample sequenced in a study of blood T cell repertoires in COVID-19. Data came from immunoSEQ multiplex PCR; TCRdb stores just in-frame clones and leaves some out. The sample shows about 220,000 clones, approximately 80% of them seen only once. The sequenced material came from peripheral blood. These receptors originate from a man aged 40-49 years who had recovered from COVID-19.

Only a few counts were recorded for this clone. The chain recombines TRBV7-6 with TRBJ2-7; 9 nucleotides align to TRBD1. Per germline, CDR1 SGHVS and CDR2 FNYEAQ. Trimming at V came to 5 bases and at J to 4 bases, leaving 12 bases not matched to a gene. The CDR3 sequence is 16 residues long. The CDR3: CASSATFGQGLYEQYF. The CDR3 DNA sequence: TGTGCCAGCAGCGCAACCTTCGGACAGGGGTTGTACGAGCAGTACTTC.

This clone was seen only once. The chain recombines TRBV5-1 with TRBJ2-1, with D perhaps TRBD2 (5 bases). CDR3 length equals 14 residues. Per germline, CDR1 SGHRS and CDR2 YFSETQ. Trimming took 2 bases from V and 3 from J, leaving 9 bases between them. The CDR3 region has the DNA TGCGCCAGCAGCTTACTCGGGAACTACAATGAGCAGTTCTTC. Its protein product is CASSLLGNYNEQFF.

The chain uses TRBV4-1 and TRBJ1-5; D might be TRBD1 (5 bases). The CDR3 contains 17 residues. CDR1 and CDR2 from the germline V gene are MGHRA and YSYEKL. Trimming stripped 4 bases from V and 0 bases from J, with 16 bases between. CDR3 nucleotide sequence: TGCGCCAGCAGCCGCGCGACTCAGGGCTATAGCAATCAGCCCCAGCATTTT. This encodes CASSRATQGYSNQPQHF.

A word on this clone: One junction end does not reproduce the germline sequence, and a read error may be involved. CDR3 in DNA: TGTGCCAGCAGCTTAGGCCTGGCTCACACCAGGGAGCTGTTTTTT. Its translation is CASSLGLAHTRELFF. V usage is TRBV7-2 and J usage is TRBJ2-2; D uncertain. The CDR3 spans 15 residues. From germline, CDR1 is SGHTA and CDR2 FQGNSA.

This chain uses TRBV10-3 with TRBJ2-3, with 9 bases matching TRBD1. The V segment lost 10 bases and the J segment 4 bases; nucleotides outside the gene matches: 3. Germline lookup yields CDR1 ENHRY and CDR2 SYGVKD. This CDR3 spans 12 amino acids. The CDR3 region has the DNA TGTGCCACCCGACAGGGGGCAGATACGCAGTATTTT. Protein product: CATRQGADTQYF.

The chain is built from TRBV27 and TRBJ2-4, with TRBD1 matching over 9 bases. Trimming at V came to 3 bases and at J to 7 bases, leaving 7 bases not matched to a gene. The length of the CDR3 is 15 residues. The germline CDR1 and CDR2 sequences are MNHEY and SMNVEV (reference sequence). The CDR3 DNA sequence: TGTGCCAGCAGTTTGAAACCCGGGACAGGGAACATTCAGTACTTC. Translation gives CASSLKPGTGNIQYF.

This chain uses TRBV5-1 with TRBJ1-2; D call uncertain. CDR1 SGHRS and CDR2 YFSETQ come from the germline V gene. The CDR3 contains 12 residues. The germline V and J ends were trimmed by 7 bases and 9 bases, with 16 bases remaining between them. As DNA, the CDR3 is TGCGCCAGCGGAGCTGGATGGTCCAGCTACACCTTC. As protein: CASGAGWSSYTF.

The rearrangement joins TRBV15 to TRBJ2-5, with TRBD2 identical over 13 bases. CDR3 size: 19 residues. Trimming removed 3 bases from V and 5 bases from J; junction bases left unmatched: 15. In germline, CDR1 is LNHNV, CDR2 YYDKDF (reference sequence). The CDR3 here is CATSREGLAGFQRWETQYF. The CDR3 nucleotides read TGTGCCACCAGCAGGGAGGGACTAGCGGGGTTCCAGAGGTGGGAGACCCAGTACTTC. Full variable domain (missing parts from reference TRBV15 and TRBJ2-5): DAMVIQNPRYQVTQFGKPVTLSCSQTLNHNVMYWYQQKSSQAPKLLFHYYDKDFNNEADTPDNFQSRRPNTSFCFLDIRSPGLGDTAMYLCATSREGLAGFQRWETQYFGPGTRLLVL.

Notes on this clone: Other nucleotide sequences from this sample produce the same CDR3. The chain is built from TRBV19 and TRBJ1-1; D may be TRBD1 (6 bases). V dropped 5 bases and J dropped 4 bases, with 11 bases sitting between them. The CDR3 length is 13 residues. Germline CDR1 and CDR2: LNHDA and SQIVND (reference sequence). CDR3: CASSQGLGTEAFF. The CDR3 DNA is TGTGCCAGTAGTCAGGGGCTCGGCACTGAAGCTTTCTTT.

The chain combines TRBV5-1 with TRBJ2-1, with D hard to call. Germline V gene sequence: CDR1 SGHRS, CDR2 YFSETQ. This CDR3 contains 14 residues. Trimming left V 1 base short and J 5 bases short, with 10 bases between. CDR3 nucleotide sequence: TGCGCCAGCAGCTTGATTAACCGAGACAATGAGCAGTTCTTC. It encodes CASSLINRDNEQFF.

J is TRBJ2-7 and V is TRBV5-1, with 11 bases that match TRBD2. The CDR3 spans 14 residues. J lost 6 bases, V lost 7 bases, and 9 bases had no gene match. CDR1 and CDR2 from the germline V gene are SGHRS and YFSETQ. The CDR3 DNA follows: TGCGCCAGCGGCCCCACTAGCGGGGGCCCCGAGCAGTACTTC. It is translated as CASGPTSGGPEQYF.

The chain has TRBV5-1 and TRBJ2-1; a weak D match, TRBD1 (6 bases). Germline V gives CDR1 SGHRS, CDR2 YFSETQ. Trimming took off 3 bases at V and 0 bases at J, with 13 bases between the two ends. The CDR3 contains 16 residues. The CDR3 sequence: CASSWKGQPSYNEQFF. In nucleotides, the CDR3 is TGCGCCAGCAGCTGGAAAGGACAGCCCTCCTACAATGAGCAGTTCTTC.

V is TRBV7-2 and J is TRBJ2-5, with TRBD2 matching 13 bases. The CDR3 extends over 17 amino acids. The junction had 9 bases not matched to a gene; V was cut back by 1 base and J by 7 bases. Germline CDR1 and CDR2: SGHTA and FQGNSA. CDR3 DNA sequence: TGTGCCAGCAGCTTAGGCCCGGGACTAGCGGGGCGCGGGACCCAGTACTTC. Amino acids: CASSLGPGLAGRGTQYF.